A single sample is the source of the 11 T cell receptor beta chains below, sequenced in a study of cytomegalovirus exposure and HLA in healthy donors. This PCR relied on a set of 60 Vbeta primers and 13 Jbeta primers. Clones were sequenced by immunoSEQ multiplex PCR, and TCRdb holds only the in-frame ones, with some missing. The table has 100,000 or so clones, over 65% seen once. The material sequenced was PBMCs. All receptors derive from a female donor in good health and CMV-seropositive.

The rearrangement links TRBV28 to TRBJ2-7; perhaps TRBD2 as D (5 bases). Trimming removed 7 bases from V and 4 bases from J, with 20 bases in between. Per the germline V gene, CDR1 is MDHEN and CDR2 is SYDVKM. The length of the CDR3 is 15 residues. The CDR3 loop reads CASKFPHASQYEQYF. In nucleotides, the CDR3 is TGTGCCAGCAAGTTCCCCCACGCTAGCCAATACGAGCAGTACTTC.

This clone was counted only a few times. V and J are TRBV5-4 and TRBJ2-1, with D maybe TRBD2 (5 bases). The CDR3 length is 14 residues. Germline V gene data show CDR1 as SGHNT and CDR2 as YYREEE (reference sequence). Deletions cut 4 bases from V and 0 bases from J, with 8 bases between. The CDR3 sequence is CASSEGFSYNEQFF. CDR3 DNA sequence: TGTGCCAGCAGCGAGGGCTTCTCCTACAATGAGCAGTTCTTC.

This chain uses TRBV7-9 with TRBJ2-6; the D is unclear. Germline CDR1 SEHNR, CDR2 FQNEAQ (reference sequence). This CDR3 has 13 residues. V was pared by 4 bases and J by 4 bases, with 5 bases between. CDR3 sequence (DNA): TGTGCCAGCAGCTCCTCCGGGGCCAACGTCCTGACTTTC. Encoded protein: CASSSSGANVLTF.

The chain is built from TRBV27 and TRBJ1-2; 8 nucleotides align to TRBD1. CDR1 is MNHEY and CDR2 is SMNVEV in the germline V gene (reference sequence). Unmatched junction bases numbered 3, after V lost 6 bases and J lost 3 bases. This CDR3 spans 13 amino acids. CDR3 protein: CASRIQGDYGYTF. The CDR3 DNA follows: TGTGCCAGCAGAATACAGGGGGACTATGGCTACACCTTC.

CDR3 residues: CASSLSGAGANVLTF. As DNA, the CDR3 is TGTGCCAGCAGCTTAAGCGGGGCTGGGGCCAACGTCCTGACTTTC. The gene calls are TRBV7-9 and TRBJ2-6, with 7 bases lining up with TRBD2. Germline V CDR1 and CDR2: SEHNR, FQNEAQ (reference sequence). After removal of 2 bases from V and 2 bases from J, the junction contained 0 bases not matched to a gene. CDR3 length equals 15 residues. Full variable domain (rest looked up from reference TRBV7-9 and TRBJ2-6): DTGVSQNPRHKITKRGQNVTFRCDPISEHNRLYWYRQTLGQGPEFLTYFQNEAQLEKSRLLSDRFSAERPKGSFSTLEIQRTEQGDSAMYLCASSLSGAGANVLTFGAGSRLTVL.

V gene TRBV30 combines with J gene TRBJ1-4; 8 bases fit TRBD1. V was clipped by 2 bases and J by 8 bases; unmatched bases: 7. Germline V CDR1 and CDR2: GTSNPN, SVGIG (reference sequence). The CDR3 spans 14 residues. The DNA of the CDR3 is TGTGCCTGGAGTCAAACAGGGGGATCGGAAAAACTGTTTTTT. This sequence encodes CAWSQTGGSEKLFF. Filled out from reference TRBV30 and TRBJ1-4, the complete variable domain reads SQTIHQWPATLVQPVGSPLSLECTVEGTSNPNLYWYRQAAGRGLQLLFYSVGIGQISSEVPQNLSASRPQDRQFILSSKKLLLSDSGFYLCAWSQTGGSEKLFFGSGTQLSVL.

The CDR3, as DNA: TGCAGCGTCCTCCTACAGGGCAACTATGGCTACACCTTC. Its protein is CSVLLQGNYGYTF. This rearrangement joins TRBV29-1 to TRBJ1-2, with D perhaps TRBD1 (6 bases). The CDR3 is made up of 13 amino acids. The V gene's germline CDR1 is SQVTM and CDR2 ANQGSEA. Trimming shortened V by 6 bases and J by 2 bases, and 13 bases separated the two germline ends.

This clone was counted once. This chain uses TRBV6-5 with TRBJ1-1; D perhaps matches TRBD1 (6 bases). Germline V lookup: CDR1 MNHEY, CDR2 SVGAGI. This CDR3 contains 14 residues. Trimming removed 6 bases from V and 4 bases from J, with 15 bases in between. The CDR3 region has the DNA TGTGCCAGCAGAGCAGGGGCCGAGGGCACTGAAGCTTTCTTT. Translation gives CASRAGAEGTEAFF.

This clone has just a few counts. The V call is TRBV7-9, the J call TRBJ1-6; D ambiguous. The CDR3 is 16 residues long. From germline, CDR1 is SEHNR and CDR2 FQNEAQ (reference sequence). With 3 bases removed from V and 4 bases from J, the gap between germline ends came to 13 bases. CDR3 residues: CASSLGSQRYNSPLHF. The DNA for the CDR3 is TGTGCCAGCAGCTTGGGCAGTCAGAGATATAATTCACCCCTCCACTTT.

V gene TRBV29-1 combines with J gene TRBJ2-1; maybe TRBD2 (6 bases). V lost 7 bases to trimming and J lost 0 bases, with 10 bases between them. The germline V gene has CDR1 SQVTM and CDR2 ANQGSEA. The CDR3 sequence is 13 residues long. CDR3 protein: CSGGVSSYNEQFF. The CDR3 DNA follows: TGCAGCGGGGGGGTGAGCTCCTACAATGAGCAGTTCTTC.

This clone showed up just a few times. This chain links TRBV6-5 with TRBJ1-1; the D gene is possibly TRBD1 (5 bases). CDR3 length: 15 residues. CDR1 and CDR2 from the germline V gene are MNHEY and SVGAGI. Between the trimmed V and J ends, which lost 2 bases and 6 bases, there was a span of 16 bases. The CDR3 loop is CASSYGASGDAEAFF. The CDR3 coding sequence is TGTGCCAGCAGTTACGGGGCTTCGGGGGATGCTGAAGCTTTCTTT.